This T cell receptor (beta chain) was sequenced during a study of control samples from healthy donors and cancer patients. Germline lookup yields CDR1 LNHNV and CDR2 YYDKDF (reference sequence). V lost 8 bases to trimming and J lost 4 bases, with 14 bases between them. The CDR3 runs to 13 residues. Profiling relied on immunoSEQ multiplex PCR, and the TCRdb table lists in-frame clones only, not all of them. The profile covers 35,000 to 55,000 clones, with around 93% appearing a single time and over 20% taken by the ten largest. Material for sequencing was PBMCs. The sequence was collected from a woman aged 40 to 50 with head and neck cancer. V is TRBV15 and J is TRBJ1-1; no clear D gene. The CDR3 here is CATQTGWGTEAFF. Here the CDR3 DNA reads TGTGCCACCCAGACGGGGTGGGGCACTGAAGCTTTCTTT. Full variable domain (outside the CDR3, taken from reference TRBV15 and TRBJ1-1): DAMVIQNPRYQVTQFGKPVTLSCSQTLNHNVMYWYQQKSSQAPKLLFHYYDKDFNNEADTPDNFQSRRPNTSFCFLDIRSPGLGDTAMYLCATQTGWGTEAFFGQGTRLTVV.